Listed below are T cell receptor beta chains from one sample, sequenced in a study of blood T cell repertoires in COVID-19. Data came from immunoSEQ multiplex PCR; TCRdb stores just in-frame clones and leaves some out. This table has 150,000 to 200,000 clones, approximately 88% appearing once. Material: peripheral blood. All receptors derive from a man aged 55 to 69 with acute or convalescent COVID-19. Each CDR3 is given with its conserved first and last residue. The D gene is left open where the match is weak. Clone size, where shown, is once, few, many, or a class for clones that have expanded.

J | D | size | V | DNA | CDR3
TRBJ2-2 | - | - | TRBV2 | TGTGCCAGCAAGGAGGGCAGGGGGACCGGGGAGCTGTTTTTT | CASKEGRGTGELFF
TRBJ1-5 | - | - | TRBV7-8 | TGTGCCAGCAGCTTAGCGGGCAGGGATAATAATCAGCCCCAGCATTTT | CASSLAGRDNNQPQHF
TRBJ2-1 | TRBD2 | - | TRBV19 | TGTGCCAGTAGCAAACCGGGACTAGCGGGGGCCAATGAGCAGTTCTTC | CASSKPGLAGANEQFF
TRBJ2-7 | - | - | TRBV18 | TGTGCCAGCTCGCTAGGACAGTTCTACGAGCAGTACTTC | CASSLGQFYEQYF
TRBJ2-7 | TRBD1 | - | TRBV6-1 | TGTGCCAGCAGTGGCCGGGACAGGGGAAAATCCTACGAGCAGTACTTC | CASSGRDRGKSYEQYF
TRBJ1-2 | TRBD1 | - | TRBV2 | TGTGCCAGCAGTGCCGGGACAGACCCCTATGGCTACACCTTC | CASSAGTDPYGYTF
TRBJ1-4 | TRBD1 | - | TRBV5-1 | TGCGCCAGCAGCTTGTCGGGACAGGGAGGCGAAAAACTGTTTTTT | CASSLSGQGGEKLFF
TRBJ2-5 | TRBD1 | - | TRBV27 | TGTGCCAGCAGTTCGTGGACAGGGGACGAGACCCAGTACTTC | CASSSWTGDETQYF
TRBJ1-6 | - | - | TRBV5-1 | TGCGCCAGCAGCTTGGAGGGACAAGCGACGAATTCACCCCTCCACTTT | CASSLEGQATNSPLHF
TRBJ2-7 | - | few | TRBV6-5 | TGTGCCAGCCGACCTCAAGGACAGACCTACGAGCAGTACTTC | CASRPQGQTYEQYF
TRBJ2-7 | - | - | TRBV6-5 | TGTGCCAGCTCGCCCGGGTCTACATCCTACGAGCAGTACTTC | CASSPGSTSYEQYF
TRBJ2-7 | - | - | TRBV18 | TGTGCCAGCTCACCCCTCAGGGATCCTTACGAGCAGTACTTC | CASSPLRDPYEQYF
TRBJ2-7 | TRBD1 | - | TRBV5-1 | TGCGCCAGCAGGCCGGGGACAGGGGTATATTACGAGCAGTACTTC | CASRPGTGVYYEQYF
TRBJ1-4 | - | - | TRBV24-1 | TGTGCCACCGACGGGGGGGCGGGTAGTGAAAAACTGTTTTTT | CATDGGAGSEKLFF
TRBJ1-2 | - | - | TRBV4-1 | TGCGCCAGCAGCCAAGTGAGGCAGGGCCCTAACTATGGCTACACCTTC | CASSQVRQGPNYGYTF
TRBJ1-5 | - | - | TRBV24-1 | TGTGCCACCAGAATCGCGAAGGACAGTAATCAGCCCCAGCATTTT | CATRIAKDSNQPQHF
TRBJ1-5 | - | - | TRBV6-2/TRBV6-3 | TGTGCCAGCAGTTATTCACAGGCGAATCAGCCCCAGCATTTT | CASSYSQANQPQHF
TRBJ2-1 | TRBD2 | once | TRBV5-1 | TGCGCCAGCAGCCTCCCGGGACTAGCGGATTACAATGAGCAGTTCTTC | CASSLPGLADYNEQFF
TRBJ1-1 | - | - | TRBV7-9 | TGTGCCAGCAGCTTAGTACAGACGAACACTGAAGCTTTCTTT | CASSLVQTNTEAFF
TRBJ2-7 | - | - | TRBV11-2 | TGTGCCAGCAGCTTATCCCAGGGGTGGGACGAGCAGTACTTC | CASSLSQGWDEQYF
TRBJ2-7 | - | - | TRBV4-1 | TGCGCCAGCAGCCAAGATCGGTTTACCTACGAGCAGTACTTC | CASSQDRFTYEQYF
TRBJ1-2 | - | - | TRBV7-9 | TGTGCCAGCAGCTTAGTCGGTGGCTACACCTTC | CASSLVGGYTF
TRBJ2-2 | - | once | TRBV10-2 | TGCGCCAGCTCGGACAGACAGAACACCGGGGAGCTGTTTTTT | CASSDRQNTGELFF
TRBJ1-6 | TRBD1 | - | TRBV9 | TGTGCCAGCAGCCCTATGACAGGGGGAAATTCACCCCTCCACTTT | CASSPMTGGNSPLHF
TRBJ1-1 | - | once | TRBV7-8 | TGTGCCAGCAGCTTACATCTGCAGGGAGAAGCTTTCTTT | CASSLHLQGEAFF
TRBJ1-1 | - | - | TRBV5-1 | TGCGCCAGCAGCTTGGACACCTACACTGAAGCTTTCTTT | CASSLDTYTEAFF
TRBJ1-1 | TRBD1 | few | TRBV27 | TGTGCCAGCAGTTTGGATTTGGACAGGGTGACTGAAGCTTTCTTT | CASSLDLDRVTEAFF
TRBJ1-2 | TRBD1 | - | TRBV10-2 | TGCGCCAGCAGTCCTACCCGGGGACAGAAGTTCAACTATGGCTACACCTTC | CASSPTRGQKFNYGYTF
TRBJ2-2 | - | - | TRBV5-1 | TGCGCCAGCAGCTTGGGCAGACTCTCTACCAACACCGGGGAGCTGTTTTTT | CASSLGRLSTNTGELFF
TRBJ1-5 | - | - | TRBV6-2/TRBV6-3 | TGTGCCAGCAGTTACTCCGCGAATCAGCCCCAGCATTTT | CASSYSANQPQHF
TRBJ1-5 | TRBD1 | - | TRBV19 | TGTGCCAGTACAGGACAGGGGAATCAGCCCCAGCATTTT | CASTGQGNQPQHF
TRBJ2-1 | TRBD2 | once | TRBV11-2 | TGTGCCAGCAGCGCAAACCGGGGGGTGTACAATGAGCAGTTCTTC | CASSANRGVYNEQFF
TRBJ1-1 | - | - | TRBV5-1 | TGCGCCAGCAGCTTCGGCGGCCTCGCTGAAGCTTTCTTT | CASSFGGLAEAFF
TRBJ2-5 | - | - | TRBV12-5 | TGTGCTAGTGGTTTGATTATAATGGACAGCTACCTGGATCAAGAGACCCAGTACTTC | CASGLIIMDSYLDQETQYF
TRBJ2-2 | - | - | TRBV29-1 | TGCAGCACATACAGGGCCGGGGAGCTGTTTTTT | CSTYRAGELFF
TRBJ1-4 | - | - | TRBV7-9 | TGTGCCAGCAGCTTACAAGGGGCGCGGGAAAAACTGTTTTTT | CASSLQGAREKLFF
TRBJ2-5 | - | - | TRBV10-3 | TGTGCCATCGGCGGTGGGTACCAAGAGACCCAGTACTTC | CAIGGGYQETQYF
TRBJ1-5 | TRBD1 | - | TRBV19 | TGTGCCAGTAGTATTGGGGACAGGGTAAGGAATCAGCCCCAGCATTTT | CASSIGDRVRNQPQHF
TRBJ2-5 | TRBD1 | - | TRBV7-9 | TGTGCCAGCAGCTTCGACAGGGGAACTCAAGAGACCCAGTACTTC | CASSFDRGTQETQYF
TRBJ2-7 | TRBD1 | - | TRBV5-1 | TGCGCCAGCAGCCCAGGGGGCAGGAGGGGGTACGAGCAGTACTTC | CASSPGGRRGYEQYF
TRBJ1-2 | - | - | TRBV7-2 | TGTGCCAGCAGCGCAGCTATGGGCCACTATGGCTACACCTTC | CASSAAMGHYGYTF
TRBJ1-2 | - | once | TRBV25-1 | TGTGCCACCAAGCGGGACGGTCTCTATGGCTACACCTTC | CATKRDGLYGYTF
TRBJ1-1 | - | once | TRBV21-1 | TGTGCCAGCAGCAAGAGGAACACTGAAGCTTTCTTT | CASSKRNTEAFF
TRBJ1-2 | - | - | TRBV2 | TGTGCCAGCAGACTCTCTTTCGGCTACACCTTC | CASRLSFGYTF
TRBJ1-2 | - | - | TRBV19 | TGTGCCAGTAGAGACCCCACGGGATATGGCTATGGCTACACCTTC | CASRDPTGYGYGYTF